This entry describes one TCR beta chain. This clonotype showed up just a few times. Its cognate antigen has yet to be identified. Qualities for individual bases were not recorded, and no much larger clone is one base off. These data are taken from a study of human T cells and chemical hapten exposure (dated by TCRdb to the early 2020s). About the study as a whole: For sensitization, 2% DPC in acetone was applied to a 2 cm by 2 cm area of upper inner arm skin. Throughout the study period of about 25 weeks, patients also received therapeutic DPC doses to the scalp every week. Patch testing on the upper back used Finn chambers containing 0.01% DPC, with scoring done after 6 days according to International Contact Dermatitis Research Group standards. The patient cohort, mostly female, included alopecia areata with under or over 50% scalp involvement, alopecia totalis and alopecia universalis. Libraries were pooled for sequencing, and per-sample TCR yields varied mainly because of small differences in library volumes within the pool. This study followed changes in the peripheral blood TCR repertoire in vivo during primary and secondary sensitization of alopecia patients to the hapten diphenylcyclopropenone (DPC). Blood samples were taken from patients before sensitization (week 0) and at 2, 6 and about 24 weeks after DPC sensitization. For TCR sequencing, blood came from 25 to 35 alopecia patients at anywhere from one to four time points (pre-sensitization, 2, 6 and 24 weeks).

Library construction relied on RACE. TCRdb lists the instrument as NextSeq 500. Library preparation attached unique molecular identifiers to individual cDNA molecules for quantitative, reproducible TCR counting. From each blood RNA sample, both TCR alpha and TCR beta chains were sequenced. Processing in the source paper ran as follows. The median number of TCRs per sample was some 100,000, ranging from about 20,000 to 750,000. V, J and CDR3 annotation of the TCR reads was carried out using the Decombinator software suite. For PS versus PT1 abundance plots, all samples were subsampled to the same number of TCRs (28,000). TCRs were defined as expanded if absent before sensitization and observed at least eight times at the 2-week time point. TCRdb ran its own pipeline on the public reads, namely fastp trimming at Q25 and MiXCR clone calling, and kept in-frame beta chains. Every distinct CDR3 protein forms one entry, paired with its most common genes and DNA. The V and J calls here are based on TCRdb, not the publication. The sample contains 250,000 or so distinct CDR3 sequences, approximately 8% of them found a single time. 0.9% to 1.5% of the sample is held by the ten biggest clonotypes.

The sample's time point label, in plain terms: pre-sensitization, week 0. The sample's treatment or condition label is to be understood as: therapeutic diphenylcyclopropenone sensitization with weekly scalp DPC. At each patch-test visit, blood was drawn before the patch test was applied. To be eligible, patients had to be aged 18 to 70, diagnosed with alopecia and judged suitable for DPC therapy, while pregnant patients were excluded. Total RNA was extracted from unfractionated whole blood that had been collected in Tempus Blood RNA tubes. The CDR3 numbers 10 residues from cysteine through phenylalanine. Left in the record is the CDR3 DNA by itself, 30 bases read in frame from the first base. V lost 10 bases and J lost 9 bases; the stretch between them is 10 bases long. The germline V gene yields MRHNA for CDR1 and SNTAGT for CDR2. General findings and caveats noted by the study authors: Repeated subsampling changed both the strength of the expansion versus patch-test correlation and the threshold at which the correlation became significant. DPC sensitization did not change how many TCRs were above 1 in 1000 frequency, and no evidence was found of alterations in global repertoire structure. The number of PT1 expanded TCRs positively correlated with patch test score, significant at thresholds 8, 16 and 32 but not 4. Expanded TCRs formed significantly more large CDR3 similarity clusters than pre-sensitization or healthy control sets, consistent with antigen-driven responses. Because every patient had alopecia, a presumed autoimmune disease, the patients' immune response might differ from that of healthy individuals.

Sequenced here: whole blood, sampled in connection with sensitization to the hapten diphenylcyclopropenone (DPC). The origin of this receptor is a man between 18 and 35 years old with alopecia areata. Some clones in this sample may be carry-over from other donors' samples. The sequence joins TRBV6-4 to TRBJ2-4, with no confidently assigned D gene. This receptor carries the CDR3 CANTWGIQYF. The DNA reads as follows: TGTGCCAATACGTGGGGCATTCAGTACTTC.